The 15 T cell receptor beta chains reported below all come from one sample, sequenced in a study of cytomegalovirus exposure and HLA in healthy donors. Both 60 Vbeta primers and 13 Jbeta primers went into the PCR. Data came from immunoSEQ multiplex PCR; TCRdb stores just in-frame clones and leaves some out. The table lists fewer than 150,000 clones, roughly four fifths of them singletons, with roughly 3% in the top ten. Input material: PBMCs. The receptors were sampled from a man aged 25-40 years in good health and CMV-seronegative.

The CDR3 region is CASSYGRGGNQPQHF. CDR3 nucleotide sequence: TGTGCCAGTAGCTACGGGAGGGGTGGCAATCAGCCCCAGCATTTT. This chain joins TRBV19 and TRBJ1-5, with TRBD1 as a possible D gene (5 bases). CDR1 and CDR2 (germline): LNHDA, SQIVND (reference sequence). This CDR3 has 15 residues. V shed 6 bases and J shed 2 bases, with 14 bases lying between them.

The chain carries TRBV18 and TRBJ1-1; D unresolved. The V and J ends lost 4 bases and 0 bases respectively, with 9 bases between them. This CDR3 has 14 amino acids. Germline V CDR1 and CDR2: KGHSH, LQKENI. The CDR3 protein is CASSRDGVNTEAFF. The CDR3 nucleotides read TGTGCCAGCTCACGAGACGGGGTGAACACTGAAGCTTTCTTT.

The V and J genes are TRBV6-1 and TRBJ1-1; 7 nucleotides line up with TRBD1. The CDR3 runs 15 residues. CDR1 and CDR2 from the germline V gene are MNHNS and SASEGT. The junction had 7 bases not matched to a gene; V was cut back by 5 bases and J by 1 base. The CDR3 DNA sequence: TGTGCCAGCAGTCTCACAGGGGTCGGGAACACTGAAGCTTTCTTT. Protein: CASSLTGVGNTEAFF.

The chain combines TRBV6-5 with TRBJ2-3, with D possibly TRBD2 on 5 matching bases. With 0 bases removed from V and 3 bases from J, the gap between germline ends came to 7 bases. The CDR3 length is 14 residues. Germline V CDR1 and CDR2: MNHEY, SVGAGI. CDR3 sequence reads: CASSYSRETDTQYF. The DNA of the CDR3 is TGTGCCAGCAGTTACTCCCGGGAAACAGATACGCAGTATTTT.

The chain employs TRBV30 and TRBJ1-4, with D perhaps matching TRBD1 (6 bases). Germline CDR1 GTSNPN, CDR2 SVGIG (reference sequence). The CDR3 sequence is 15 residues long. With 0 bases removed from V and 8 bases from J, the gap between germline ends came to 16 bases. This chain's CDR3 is CAWSVQGRVDEKLFF. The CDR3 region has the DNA TGTGCCTGGAGTGTACAGGGCAGGGTCGACGAAAAACTGTTTTTT.

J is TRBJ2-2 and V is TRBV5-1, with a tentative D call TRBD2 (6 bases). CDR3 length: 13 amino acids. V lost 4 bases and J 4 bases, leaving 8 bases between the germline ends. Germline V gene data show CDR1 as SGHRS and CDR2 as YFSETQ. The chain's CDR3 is CASSREVTGELFF. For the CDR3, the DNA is TGCGCCAGCAGCAGGGAGGTCACCGGGGAGCTGTTTTTT.

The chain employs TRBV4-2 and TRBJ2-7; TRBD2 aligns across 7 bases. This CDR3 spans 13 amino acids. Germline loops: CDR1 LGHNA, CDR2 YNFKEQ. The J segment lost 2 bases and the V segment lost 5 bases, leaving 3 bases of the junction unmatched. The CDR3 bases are TGTGCCAGCAGCATAAGCGGGACCTACGAGCAGTACTTC. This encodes CASSISGTYEQYF.

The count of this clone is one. The CDR3 DNA sequence: TGTGCCAGCAGCTTAGGCGGACTTAACGAGCAGTACTTC. This encodes CASSLGGLNEQYF. V and J are TRBV7-9 and TRBJ2-7, with a tentative D call TRBD2 (5 bases). The germline V gene encodes CDR1 SEHNR and CDR2 FQNEAQ (reference sequence). The V end lost 1 base, the J end lost 5 bases, and 9 bases lay between the germline ends. The CDR3 extends over 13 amino acids.

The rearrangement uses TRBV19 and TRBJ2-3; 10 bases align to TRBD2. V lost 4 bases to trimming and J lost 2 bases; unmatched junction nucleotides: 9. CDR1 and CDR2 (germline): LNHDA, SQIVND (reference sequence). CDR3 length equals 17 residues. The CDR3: CASSTGRLAGHTDTQYF. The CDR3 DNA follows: TGTGCCAGTAGTACCGGAAGACTAGCGGGCCACACAGATACGCAGTATTTT.

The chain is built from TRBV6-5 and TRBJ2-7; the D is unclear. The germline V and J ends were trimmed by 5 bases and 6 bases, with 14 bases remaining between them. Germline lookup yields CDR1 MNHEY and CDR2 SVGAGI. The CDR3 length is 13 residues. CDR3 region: CASSPGEVSEQYF. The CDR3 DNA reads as TGTGCCAGCAGTCCTGGTGAGGTCAGCGAGCAGTACTTC.

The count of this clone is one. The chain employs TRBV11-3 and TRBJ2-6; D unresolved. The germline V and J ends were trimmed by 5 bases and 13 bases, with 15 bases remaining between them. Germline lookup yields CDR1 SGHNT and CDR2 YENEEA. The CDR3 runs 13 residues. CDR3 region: CASSPHKSAVLTF. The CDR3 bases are TGTGCCAGCAGCCCACATAAATCAGCGGTCCTGACTTTC.

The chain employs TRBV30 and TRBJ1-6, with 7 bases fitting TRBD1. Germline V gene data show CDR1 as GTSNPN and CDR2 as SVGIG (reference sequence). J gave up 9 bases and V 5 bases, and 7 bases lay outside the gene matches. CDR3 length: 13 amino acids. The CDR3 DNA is TGTGCCTGGGCCAGGGGACAGTTTTCACCCCTCCACTTT. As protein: CAWARGQFSPLHF.

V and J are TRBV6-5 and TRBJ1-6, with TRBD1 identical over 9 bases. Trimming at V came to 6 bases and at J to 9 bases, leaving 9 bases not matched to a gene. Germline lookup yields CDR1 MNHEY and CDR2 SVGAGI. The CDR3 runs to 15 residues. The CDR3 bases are TGTGCCAGCAGCTTAGGACAGGGGATTCCTTCACCCCTCCACTTT. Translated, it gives CASSLGQGIPSPLHF.

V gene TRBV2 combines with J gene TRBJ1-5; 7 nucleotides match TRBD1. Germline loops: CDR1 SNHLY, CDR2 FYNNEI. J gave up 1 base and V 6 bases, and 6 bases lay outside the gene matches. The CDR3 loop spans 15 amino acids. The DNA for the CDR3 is TGTGCCAGCAGGGTGGACAGGATAAGCAATCAGCCCCAGCATTTT. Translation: CASRVDRISNQPQHF.

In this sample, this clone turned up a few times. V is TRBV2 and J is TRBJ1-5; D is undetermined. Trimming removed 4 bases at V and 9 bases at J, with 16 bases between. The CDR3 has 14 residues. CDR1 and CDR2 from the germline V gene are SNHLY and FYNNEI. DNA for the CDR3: TGTGCCAGCAGTGTCCTTCTTGGGCCATCGCCCCAGCATTTT. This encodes CASSVLLGPSPQHF.